This is a list of T cell receptor beta chains from one sample in a study of Ad26.COV2.S vaccination and SARS-CoV-2 variants. Repertoires were generated with immunoSEQ multiplex PCR, while TCRdb's copy carries only in-frame clones and drops some. The table lists about 350,000 clones, around 89% of them singletons. The source was peripheral blood, collected in a trial of Ad26.COV2.S vaccine versus placebo. All receptors come from a person between 18 and 59 years old who received the Ad26.COV2.S COVID-19 vaccine or a placebo. Each CDR3 is given with its conserved first and last residue. A D gene is named only where the DNA matches it firmly.

V gene: TRBV4-1
D gene: TRBD1
CDR3 protein: CASSQEGWTGSNIQYF

V gene: TRBV7-9
D gene: .
CDR3 protein: CASSERSLNEQFF

V gene: TRBV3-1/TRBV3-2
D gene: .
CDR3 protein: CASTLAGVNTEAFF

V gene: TRBV3-1/TRBV3-2
D gene: .
CDR3 protein: CASSQARDRRTGGYTF

V gene: TRBV25-1
D gene: .
CDR3 protein: CASMGRGSYEQYF

V gene: TRBV28
D gene: .
CDR3 protein: CASSPSKGRGNTIYF

V gene: TRBV7-2
D gene: TRBD1
CDR3 protein: CASSTGQGSYGYTF

V gene: TRBV6-5
D gene: .
CDR3 protein: CASSLQFAETDTQYF

V gene: TRBV7-9
D gene: .
CDR3 protein: CASSISPKLSGNTIYF

V gene: TRBV13
D gene: .
CDR3 protein: CASTPRGASYEQYF

V gene: TRBV28
D gene: TRBD1
CDR3 protein: CASSFYRGFEKLFF

V gene: TRBV18
D gene: TRBD1
CDR3 protein: CASSPIMGQGMDEQYF

V gene: TRBV11-1
D gene: TRBD1
CDR3 protein: CASSYDRGSNYEQYF

V gene: TRBV25-1
D gene: TRBD1
CDR3 protein: CASSPWTGGDEKLFF

V gene: TRBV18
D gene: .
CDR3 protein: CASSSRVGDEQFF

V gene: TRBV28
D gene: .
CDR3 protein: CASSSLSGELFF

V gene: TRBV30
D gene: .
CDR3 protein: CAWGTQSNEKLFF

V gene: TRBV5-5
D gene: TRBD1
CDR3 protein: CASTPRTGVSYEQYF

V gene: TRBV9
D gene: .
CDR3 protein: CASSEGARGTEAFF

V gene: TRBV19
D gene: TRBD1
CDR3 protein: CASSVFGTEAYEQYF

V gene: TRBV7-2
D gene: .
CDR3 protein: CASSLGPQDNYGYTF

V gene: TRBV7-6
D gene: TRBD2
CDR3 protein: CASSPLAGAEQFF

V gene: TRBV13
D gene: .
CDR3 protein: CASSLGQGTYEQYF

V gene: TRBV25-1
D gene: .
CDR3 protein: CASSARLVDGYTF

V gene: TRBV28
D gene: .
CDR3 protein: CASSLVGAQGCFF

V gene: TRBV27
D gene: .
CDR3 protein: CASSLGQNMNTEAFF

V gene: TRBV6-2/TRBV6-3
D gene: .
CDR3 protein: CASSYHLSGHHLEAFF

V gene: TRBV10-3
D gene: TRBD1
CDR3 protein: CAISGLRDSLNSPLHF